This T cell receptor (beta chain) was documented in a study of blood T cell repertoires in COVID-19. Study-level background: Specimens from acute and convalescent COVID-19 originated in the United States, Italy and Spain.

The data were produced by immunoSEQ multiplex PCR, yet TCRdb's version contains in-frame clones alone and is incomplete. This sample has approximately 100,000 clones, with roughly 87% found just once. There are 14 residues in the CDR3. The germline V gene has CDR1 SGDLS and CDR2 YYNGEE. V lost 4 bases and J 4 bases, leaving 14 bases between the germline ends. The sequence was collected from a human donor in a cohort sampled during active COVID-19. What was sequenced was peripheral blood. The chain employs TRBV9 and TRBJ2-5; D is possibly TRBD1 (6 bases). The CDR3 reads CASSRTGMSETQYF. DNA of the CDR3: TGTGCCAGCAGCCGAACAGGGATGTCAGAGACCCAGTACTTC.